The 13 T cell receptor beta chains reported below all come from one sample, sequenced in a study of T cells in Graves' hyperthyroidism and ophthalmopathy. TCR beta CDR3 region amplification was performed from RNA transcripts. In the first-round RT-PCR of the TCR CDR3, the HTBI primer set was used. TCRdb fed the multiplex PCR reads into MiXCR, producing one record per CDR3 protein. The repertoire holds under 350,000 distinct CDR3 sequences, with 15% to 20% as singletons. Sequencing was performed on blood. The receptors come from a woman in her sixties or seventies with Graves' ophthalmopathy.

This clonotype was recorded at least ten times. The chain couples TRBV3-1 to TRBJ1-5; D perhaps matches TRBD1 (6 bases). CDR3 length: 14 residues. In germline, CDR1 is LGHDT, CDR2 YNNKEL (reference sequence). The V and J ends lost 4 bases and 7 bases respectively, with 14 bases between them. The CDR3 is CASSRSGVEQPQHF. The DNA for the CDR3 is TGTGCCAGCAGCCGTTCAGGGGTTGAACAGCCCCAGCATTTT.

This clonotype was observed many times. CDR3 in DNA: TGCGCCAGCAGCCCAACATCGGGACAGGGAAACACTGAAGCTTTCTTT. Translated, it gives CASSPTSGQGNTEAFF. The chain couples TRBV4-3 to TRBJ1-1, with 9 bases matching TRBD1. The CDR3 has 16 amino acids. Trimming took 4 bases from V and 2 from J; bases not matched to a gene: 8. The germline CDR1 and CDR2 sequences are LGHNA and YSLEER.

This clonotype has ten or more counts. The chain has TRBV5-1 and TRBJ1-1; D ambiguous. Germline V gene data show CDR1 as SGHRS and CDR2 as YFSETQ. V lost 6 bases, J lost 1 base, and 13 bases lay in between. CDR3 length equals 14 residues. This CDR3 is CASTKLPGNTEAFF. CDR3 DNA: TGCGCCAGCACCAAACTGCCCGGGAACACTGAAGCTTTCTTT.

This clonotype was counted at least ten times. V usage is TRBV12-3 or TRBV12-4 and J usage is TRBJ2-5, with 10 bases lining up with TRBD1. V trimming: 5 bases; J trimming: 11 bases; junction bases outside the gene matches: 8. The CDR3 extends over 13 amino acids. CDR3 in DNA: TGTGCCAGCAGTCGACAGGGGGCGCTTTCTCAGTACTTC. Translation gives CASSRQGALSQYF.

This clonotype was seen many times. At one boundary the junction diverges from the germline segment, which might be a read error. V usage is TRBV2 and J usage is TRBJ1-2; no definite D call. CDR1 and CDR2 (germline): SNHLY, FYNNEI. The length of the CDR3 is 13 residues. CDR3 region: CASSQAGTAGYTF. CDR3 sequence (DNA): TGTGCCAGCAGTCAAGCAGGTACCGCTGGCTACACCTTC.

This chain connects TRBV4-3 to TRBJ1-1; maybe TRBD1 (6 bases). V shed 1 base and J shed 3 bases, with 12 bases lying between them. The CDR3 is made up of 15 amino acids. From germline, CDR1 is LGHNA and CDR2 YSLEER. The CDR3 here is CASSQGHRVYTEAFF. CDR3 sequence (DNA): TGCGCCAGCAGCCAAGGTCACAGGGTCTACACTGAAGCTTTCTTT.

This clonotype was found many times. The chain links TRBV7-9 to TRBJ2-5; TRBD1 matches at 7 bases. This CDR3 spans 15 amino acids. V gave up 4 bases and J gave up 1 base; unmatched junction bases: 6. In germline, CDR1 is SEHNR, CDR2 FQNEAQ (reference sequence). CDR3 loop: CASSSTGNFQETQYF. In DNA, the CDR3 is TGTGCCAGCAGCTCGACAGGGAACTTCCAAGAGACCCAGTACTTC.

At least ten counts were recorded for this clonotype. This chain uses TRBV28 with TRBJ2-5; D is ambiguous. The CDR3 loop spans 17 amino acids. Germline V gene data show CDR1 as MDHEN and CDR2 as SYDVKM. Trimming took off 4 bases at V and 0 bases at J, with 18 bases between the two ends. The CDR3 here is CASSSTDPGYNQETQYF. CDR3 in DNA: TGTGCCAGCAGTTCCACCGACCCCGGGTACAACCAAGAGACCCAGTACTTC.

The chain couples TRBV28 to TRBJ2-2; TRBD2 is a possible D gene (7 bases). Germline V gene lookup returns CDR1 MDHEN and CDR2 SYDVKM. Deletions cut 6 bases from V and 4 bases from J, with 15 bases between. The CDR3 is made up of 15 amino acids. The CDR3 nucleotides read TGTGCCAGCAGAAGTACAGGGAGGGTCACCGGGGAGCTGTTTTTT. It is translated as CASRSTGRVTGELFF.

J is TRBJ2-1 and V is TRBV15; maybe TRBD1 (6 bases). Germline loops: CDR1 LNHNV, CDR2 YYDKDF (reference sequence). Trimming shortened V by 3 bases and J by 5 bases, and 11 bases separated the two germline ends. The CDR3 runs to 14 residues. Here the CDR3 DNA reads TGTGCCACCAGCAGGCAAGGACAGAACAATGAGCAGTTCTTC. This gives the protein CATSRQGQNNEQFF.

This clonotype showed up many times. The chain couples TRBV3-1 to TRBJ2-5; a weak D match, TRBD2 (6 bases). The CDR3 contains 14 residues. Germline CDR1 LGHDT, CDR2 YNNKEL (reference sequence). The germline V and J ends were trimmed by 2 bases and 5 bases, with 12 bases remaining between them. The CDR3 spells CASSQREVGETQYF. CDR3 nucleotide sequence: TGTGCCAGCAGCCAAAGGGAGGTAGGGGAGACCCAGTACTTC.

J is TRBJ2-5 and V is TRBV7-9; D is unresolved. Trimming removed 1 base at V and 1 base at J, with 10 bases between. In germline, CDR1 is SEHNR, CDR2 FQNEAQ (reference sequence). The CDR3 runs 15 residues. CDR3 bases: TGTGCCAGCAGCTTAGGCATTACCTCCCAAGAGACCCAGTACTTC. This sequence encodes CASSLGITSQETQYF. Combining the CDR3 with reference TRBV7-9 and TRBJ2-5 gives the whole variable domain DTGVSQNPRHKITKRGQNVTFRCDPISEHNRLYWYRQTLGQGPEFLTYFQNEAQLEKSRLLSDRFSAERPKGSFSTLEIQRTEQGDSAMYLCASSLGITSQETQYFGPGTRLLVL.

This clonotype appeared many times. The chain couples TRBV2 to TRBJ2-1, with 10 bases fitting TRBD2. The CDR3 length is 16 residues. The J segment lost 4 bases and the V segment lost 6 bases, leaving 9 bases of the junction unmatched. CDR1 and CDR2 from the germline V gene are SNHLY and FYNNEI. The DNA of the CDR3 is TGTGCCAGCAGCGGAACTAGCGGGGTAAGATACAATGAGCAGTTCTTC. This sequence encodes CASSGTSGVRYNEQFF. Together with reference TRBV2 and TRBJ2-1, the CDR3 gives the full variable domain: EPEVTQTPSHQVTQMGQEVILRCVPISNHLYFYWYRQILGQKVEFLVSFYNNEISEKSEIFDDQFSVERPDGSNFTLKIRSTKLEDSAMYFCASSGTSGVRYNEQFFGPGTRLTVL.